A selection of T cell receptor beta chains follows, all from one sample in a study of control samples from healthy donors and cancer patients. Repertoires were generated with immunoSEQ multiplex PCR, while TCRdb's copy carries only in-frame clones and drops some. The sample contains some 30,000 clones, nearly 90% of which appear only once. Material for sequencing was formalin-fixed, paraffin-embedded tissue. These TCRs come from a female donor with melanoma. Both conserved end residues are part of each CDR3. The order of the fields is V gene, D gene, clone size, J gene, CDR3 protein, CDR3 DNA. A D gene is named only where the DNA matches it firmly. The size of a clone is reported for some rows only, either as once, few or many, or as a class for expanded clones.

>TRBV24-1|TRBD1|medium-sized|TRBJ2-2
CATSPGQGRLNAGELFF
TGTGCCACCAGCCCGGGACAGGGCCGACTAAACGCCGGGGAGCTGTTTTTT
>TRBV7-2|TRBD2|-|TRBJ2-1
CASSLQASGIRDEQFF
TGTGCCAGCAGCCTGCAAGCTAGCGGGATTAGGGATGAGCAGTTCTTC
>TRBV6-6|-|-|TRBJ2-5
CASSFQETQYF
TGTGCCAGCAGTTTCCAAGAGACCCAGTACTTC
>TRBV18|-|-|TRBJ2-7
CASGQTYEQYF
TGTGCCAGCGGCCAGACCTACGAGCAGTACTTC
>TRBV5-1|-|-|TRBJ1-2
CASSLALGNYGYTF
TGCGCCAGCAGCTTGGCATTGGGTAACTATGGCTACACCTTC
>TRBV11-2|-|few|TRBJ1-2
CASSAGGTSIYGYTF
TGTGCCAGCAGTGCGGGGGGGACGAGTATCTATGGCTACACCTTC
>TRBV6-5|-|-|TRBJ2-1
CASSGWNEQFF
TGTGCCAGCAGCGGGTGGAATGAGCAGTTCTTC
>TRBV29-1|-|-|TRBJ1-1
CSVSLNTEAFF
TGCAGCGTTTCCTTGAACACTGAAGCTTTCTTT
>TRBV5-1|-|-|TRBJ2-7
CASSTGTARSTYEQYF
TGCGCCAGCAGCACGGGGACCGCCCGGTCGACCTACGAGCAGTACTTC
>TRBV24-1|-|-|TRBJ2-1
CATSDGTTYNEQFF
TGTGCCACCAGTGATGGGACAACCTACAATGAGCAGTTCTTC
>TRBV7-7|TRBD2|-|TRBJ2-1
CASSLGLADEQFF
TGTGCCAGCAGCTTAGGACTAGCTGATGAGCAGTTCTTC
>TRBV6-5|-|few|TRBJ1-2
CASFAGHYGYTF
TGTGCCAGTTTCGCGGGTCATTATGGCTACACCTTC
>TRBV9|-|-|TRBJ2-5
CASSDSQETQYF
TGTGCCAGCAGCGACTCCCAAGAGACCCAGTACTTC
>TRBV19|-|-|TRBJ1-2
CASRSAGNYGYTF
TGTGCCAGTAGATCTGCGGGTAACTATGGCTACACCTTC
>TRBV7-2|-|-|TRBJ1-1
CASSSGQNTEAFF
TGTGCCAGCAGCTCAGGACAGAACACTGAAGCTTTCTTT
>TRBV19|-|-|TRBJ2-5
CASSTPGLSETQYF
TGTGCCAGTAGTACCCCGGGGTTGTCAGAGACCCAGTACTTC
>TRBV6-5|-|-|TRBJ2-7
CASSSLPGPNTYEQYF
TGTGCCAGCAGTTCCCTTCCAGGACCGAATACCTACGAGCAGTACTTC
>TRBV5-6|-|-|TRBJ2-5
CASSRLGSWETQYF
TGTGCCAGCAGCCGCCTTGGGTCCTGGGAGACCCAGTACTTC
>TRBV9|-|-|TRBJ1-2
CASSVASRGGGYTF
TGTGCCAGCAGCGTAGCAAGCAGGGGCGGGGGCTACACCTTC
>TRBV7-9|TRBD2|medium-sized|TRBJ2-7
CASSDSGSIGYEQYF
TGTGCCAGCAGTGATAGCGGGAGTATAGGATACGAGCAGTACTTC
>TRBV3-1/TRBV3-2|TRBD1|-|TRBJ2-7
CASSPSGTAGGQYF
TGTGCCAGCAGCCCTTCCGGGACAGCCGGCGGGCAGTACTTC
>TRBV12-3/TRBV12-4|-|once|TRBJ1-4
CASSFQEKLFF
TGTGCCAGCAGTTTTCAGGAAAAACTGTTTTTT
>TRBV4-2|TRBD1|-|TRBJ2-5
CASSLYGTGLETQYF
TGTGCCAGCAGCTTATACGGGACAGGGCTGGAGACCCAGTACTTC
>TRBV5-6|TRBD2|-|TRBJ2-1
CASSFEAGGYNEQFF
TGTGCCAGCAGCTTTGAGGCGGGAGGTTACAATGAGCAGTTCTTC
>TRBV11-2|-|-|TRBJ2-1
CASSLRSGLGRSYNEQFF
TGTGCCAGCAGCCTAAGGTCGGGGCTGGGACGCTCCTACAATGAGCAGTTCTTC